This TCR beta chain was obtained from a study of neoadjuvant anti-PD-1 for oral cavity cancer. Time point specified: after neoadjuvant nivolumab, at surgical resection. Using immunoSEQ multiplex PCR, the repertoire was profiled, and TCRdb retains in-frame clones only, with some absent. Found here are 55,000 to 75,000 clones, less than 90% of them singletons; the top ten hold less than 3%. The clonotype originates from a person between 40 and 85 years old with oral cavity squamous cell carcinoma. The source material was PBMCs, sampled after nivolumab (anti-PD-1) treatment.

CDR3 loop: CASSFWGVVVNEQFF. The CDR3 DNA reads TGTGCCAGCAGTTTTTGGGGGGTAGTAGTCAATGAGCAGTTCTTC. The rearrangement joins TRBV27 to TRBJ2-1, with a weak D call TRBD2 (6 bases). The CDR3 is 15 amino acids. Germline CDR1 MNHEY, CDR2 SMNVEV (reference sequence). Trimming stripped 3 bases from V and 6 bases from J, with 15 bases between.